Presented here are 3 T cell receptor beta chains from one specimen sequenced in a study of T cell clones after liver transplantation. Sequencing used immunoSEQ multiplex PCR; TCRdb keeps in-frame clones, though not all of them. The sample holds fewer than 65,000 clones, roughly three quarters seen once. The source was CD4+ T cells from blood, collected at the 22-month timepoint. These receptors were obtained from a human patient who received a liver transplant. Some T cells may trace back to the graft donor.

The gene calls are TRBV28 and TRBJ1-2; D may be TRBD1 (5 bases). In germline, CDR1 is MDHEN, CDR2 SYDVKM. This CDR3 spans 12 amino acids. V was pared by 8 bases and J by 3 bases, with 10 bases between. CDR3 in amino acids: CASRGNHYGYTF. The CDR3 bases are TGTGCCAGCCGGGGGAATCACTATGGCTACACCTTC.

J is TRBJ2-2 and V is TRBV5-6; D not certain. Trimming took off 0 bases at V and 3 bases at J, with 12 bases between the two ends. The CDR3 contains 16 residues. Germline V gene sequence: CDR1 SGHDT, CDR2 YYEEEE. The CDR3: CASSLERKSYTGELFF. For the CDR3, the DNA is TGTGCCAGCAGCTTGGAGAGGAAGAGTTACACCGGGGAGCTGTTTTTT.

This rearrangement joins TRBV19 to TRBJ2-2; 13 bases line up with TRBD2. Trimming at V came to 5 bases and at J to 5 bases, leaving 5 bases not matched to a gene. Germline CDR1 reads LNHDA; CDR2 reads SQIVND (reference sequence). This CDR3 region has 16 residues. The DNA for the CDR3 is TGTGCCAGTAGTGCCTCACTAGCGGGGGGGACCGGGGAGCTGTTTTTT. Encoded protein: CASSASLAGGTGELFF.